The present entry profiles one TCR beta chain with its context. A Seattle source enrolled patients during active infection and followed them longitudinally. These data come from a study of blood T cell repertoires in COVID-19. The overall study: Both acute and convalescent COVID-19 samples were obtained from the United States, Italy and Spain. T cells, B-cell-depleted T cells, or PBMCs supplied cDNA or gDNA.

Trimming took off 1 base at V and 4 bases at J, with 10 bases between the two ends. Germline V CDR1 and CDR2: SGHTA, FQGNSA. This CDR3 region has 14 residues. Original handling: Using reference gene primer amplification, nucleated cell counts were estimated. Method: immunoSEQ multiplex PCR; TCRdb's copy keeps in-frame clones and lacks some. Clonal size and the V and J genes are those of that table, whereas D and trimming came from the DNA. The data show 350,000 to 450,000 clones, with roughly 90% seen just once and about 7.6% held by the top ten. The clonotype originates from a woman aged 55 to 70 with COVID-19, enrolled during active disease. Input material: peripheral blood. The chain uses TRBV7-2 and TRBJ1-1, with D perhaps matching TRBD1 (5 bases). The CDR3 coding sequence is TGTGCCAGCAGCTTAGACCCCGGGGGCACTGAAGCTTTCTTT. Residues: CASSLDPGGTEAFF.